This T cell receptor beta chain was sequenced in a study of OX40 agonist ivuxolimab in advanced cancers. Points from the study as a whole: Expanded peripheral T-cell antigen specificity went undetermined.

Some clones are missing from TCRdb's copy, which holds only in-frame ones; the method was immunoSEQ multiplex PCR. The sample has 45,000 to 55,000 clones; around 84% are singletons. Of note for this clone: What it recognizes is unknown.

Trimming shortened V by 11 bases and J by 2 bases, and 13 bases separated the two germline ends. Per the germline V gene, CDR1 is MDHEN and CDR2 is SYDVKM. The CDR3 has 12 residues. This chain connects TRBV28 to TRBJ2-7, with D possibly TRBD2 on 6 matching bases. This sequence was found in an adult with an advanced solid tumor such as melanoma, head and neck, liver or kidney cancer. The source was CD4+ or CD8+ T cells sorted from blood, collected in a trial of the OX40 agonist ivuxolimab. CDR3 protein: CASTGVPYEQYF. The CDR3 region has the DNA TGTGCCTCTACGGGGGTCCCCTACGAGCAGTACTTC.